Listed here are 14 T cell receptor beta chains from one sample, sequenced in a study of cytotoxic CD8 clonotypes in ibrutinib-treated CLL. TCRdb's copy holds only in-frame clones and misses some; the assay was immunoSEQ multiplex PCR. The sample lists 270,000 or so clones, around 69% seen once, with roughly 5.7% in the top ten. The source was PBMCs, collected at disease progression, from a patient treated with ibrutinib. These receptors were collected from a human donor with chronic lymphocytic leukemia.

This chain uses TRBV7-3 with TRBJ2-2, with TRBD1 as a possible D gene (6 bases). The germline gives CDR1 SGHTA, CDR2 FQGTGA. The CDR3 is 14 amino acids. Trimming pared 7 bases from V and 2 bases from J, leaving 11 bases between. The CDR3 DNA follows: TGTGCCAGCACCCGCAGGGGAAACACCGGGGAGCTGTTTTTT. Protein: CASTRRGNTGELFF.

The V call is TRBV29-1, the J call TRBJ2-5, with D perhaps matching TRBD1 or TRBD2 (5 bases each). The CDR3 consists of 12 residues. Trimming removed 4 bases from V and 5 bases from J, with 11 bases in between. Germline CDR1 and CDR2: SQVTM and ANQGSEA. CDR3 DNA: TGCAGCGTTGTTCGGGGACGCGAGACCCAGTACTTC. Its protein product is CSVVRGRETQYF.

The V call is TRBV27, the J call TRBJ2-7, with 10 nucleotides matching TRBD1. With 6 bases clipped from V and 4 bases from J, the junction kept 3 bases outside the gene matches. The CDR3 has 13 amino acids. Germline CDR1 reads MNHEY; CDR2 reads SMNVEV (reference sequence). Written as DNA, the CDR3 is TGTGCCAGCAGCCGGACAGGGGGATACGAGCAGTACTTC. Translation: CASSRTGGYEQYF.

This clone was observed a handful of times. The chain uses TRBV5-6 and TRBJ2-2, with 8 bases aligning to TRBD1. Unmatched junction bases numbered 8, after V lost 3 bases and J lost 1 base. Germline CDR1 and CDR2: SGHDT and YYEEEE. The CDR3 contains 17 residues. The CDR3: CASSYLMTGVNTGELFF. DNA for the CDR3: TGTGCCAGCAGCTACCTAATGACAGGGGTGAACACCGGGGAGCTGTTTTTT.

The chain couples TRBV7-2 to TRBJ2-7; possibly TRBD2 for D (6 bases). Germline-derived CDR1 and CDR2 are SGHTA and FQGNSA. V was clipped by 1 base and J by 6 bases, with 16 bases between them. The CDR3 is 15 amino acids. The CDR3: CASSLDWGVVGEQYF. The CDR3 nucleotides read TGTGCCAGCAGCTTAGACTGGGGGGTTGTAGGCGAGCAGTACTTC.

This clone was seen a handful of times. V and J are TRBV9 and TRBJ1-6, with D perhaps TRBD1 (5 bases). The germline V gene has CDR1 SGDLS and CDR2 YYNGEE. The CDR3 is made up of 15 amino acids. The V and J ends lost 0 bases and 8 bases respectively, with 12 bases between them. The CDR3 nucleotides read TGTGCCAGCAGCGTAGATCCGGGGACTGATTCACCCCTCCACTTT. Its protein product is CASSVDPGTDSPLHF.

This clone was counted only a few times. The chain carries TRBV28 and TRBJ2-4; 8 bases agree with TRBD1. Trimming at V came to 5 bases and at J to 5 bases, leaving 5 bases not matched to a gene. Germline CDR1 MDHEN, CDR2 SYDVKM. CDR3 size: 14 residues. The chain's CDR3 is CASSPSGQENIQYF. CDR3 DNA: TGTGCCAGCAGTCCTTCGGGACAGGAAAACATTCAGTACTTC.

This clone has more than one count but fewer than ten. This rearrangement joins TRBV28 to TRBJ2-1; 9 bases agree with TRBD2. Germline V gives CDR1 MDHEN, CDR2 SYDVKM. Trimming at V came to 4 bases and at J to 7 bases, leaving 8 bases not matched to a gene. CDR3 size: 15 residues. DNA of the CDR3: TGTGCCAGCAGTTATGGTAGCGGGAGTGGGAATGAGCAGTTCTTC. Translated, it gives CASSYGSGSGNEQFF.

The chain is built from TRBV4-3 and TRBJ2-3; D possibly corresponds to TRBD2 (6 bases). V was clipped by 0 bases and J by 0 bases, with 10 bases between them. Germline V gene lookup returns CDR1 LGHNA and CDR2 YSLEER. The CDR3 runs 16 residues. Here the CDR3 reads CASSQEGGTSTDTQYF. Here the CDR3 DNA reads TGCGCCAGCAGCCAAGAAGGAGGGACGAGCACAGATACGCAGTATTTT.

This chain uses TRBV4-1 with TRBJ2-7; TRBD1 matches 8 bases. CDR1 and CDR2 from the germline V gene are MGHRA and YSYEKL. The CDR3 extends over 16 amino acids. V lost 1 base, J lost 3 bases, and 8 bases stayed unmatched. CDR3 region: CASSQGTGGFVYEQYF. The CDR3 DNA reads as TGCGCCAGCAGCCAAGGAACAGGGGGGTTTGTCTACGAGCAGTACTTC.

Details on this clone: This may stem from a read error, because a much larger clone lies one nucleotide away. This chain links TRBV7-9 with TRBJ2-5; D is uncertain. Looked up from germline, CDR1 is SEHNR and CDR2 is FQNEAQ (reference sequence). The CDR3 runs 11 residues. V shed 3 bases and J shed 2 bases, with 1 base lying between them. The CDR3 is CASSLQETQYF. CDR3 nucleotides: TGTGCCAGCAGCTTGCAAGAGACCCAGTACTTC.

This rearrangement joins TRBV5-6 to TRBJ2-3, with unresolved D. Per germline, CDR1 SGHDT and CDR2 YYEEEE. Deletions cut 4 bases from V and 2 bases from J, with 17 bases between. This CDR3 has 16 amino acids. CDR3 nucleotide sequence: TGTGCCAGCAGCGGGGTTCGTACAACAAACACAGATACGCAGTATTTT. It encodes CASSGVRTTNTDTQYF.

This clone was detected only a few times. CDR3: CASSPSGKETQYF. Written as DNA, the CDR3 is TGTGCCAGCAGCCCGAGCGGTAAAGAGACCCAGTACTTC. The chain couples TRBV7-9 to TRBJ2-5, with D possibly TRBD2 on 5 matching bases. CDR3 size: 13 residues. Germline V gives CDR1 SEHNR, CDR2 FQNEAQ (reference sequence). Trimming shortened V by 5 bases and J by 3 bases, and 10 bases separated the two germline ends.

The genes are TRBV6-5 and TRBJ2-5, with 15 bases that match TRBD2. This CDR3 is built from 15 residues. CDR1 and CDR2 from the germline V gene are MNHEY and SVGAGI. Unmatched junction bases numbered 3, after V lost 6 bases and J lost 4 bases. The CDR3 region has the DNA TGTGCCAGCAGAGGACTAGCGGGGGGGTCAGAGACCCAGTACTTC. Protein sequence: CASRGLAGGSETQYF.